These 18 T cell receptor beta chains were sequenced from one sample in a study of T-cell reconstitution after alpha-beta-depleted transplantation in children. No antigen is known for these receptors. Unique molecular identifiers were built into the TCRbeta library. TCRdb independently ran MiXCR on the PCR reads; one entry per CDR3 protein. This repertoire shows about 300,000 distinct CDR3 sequences, roughly 7.8% found once; its top ten account for 8.5% to 9.5%. Overall study results and limits: A year post-transplant, T-cell counts and diversity derived mostly from newly produced T cells.

The source was peripheral blood, collected 360 days after TCRalphabeta/CD19-depleted stem cell transplant. The receptor source for this set is a female patient aged 2-15 years who had a stem cell transplant for Fanconi anemia, so the T cells may come from the graft donor.

In this sample, this clonotype turned up a few times. CDR3 nucleotide sequence: TGCAGCGTCTCAAAAGGAACTGGAAACACCATATATTTT. Protein: CSVSKGTGNTIYF. This chain joins TRBV29-1 and TRBJ1-3; D is ambiguous. CDR3 length: 13 amino acids. Germline-derived CDR1 and CDR2 are SQVTM and ANQGSEA. V lost 6 bases, J lost 2 bases, and 11 bases lay in between.

The V gene is TRBV10-3, the J gene TRBJ2-2; tentatively, D is TRBD1 (6 bases). Per germline, CDR1 ENHRY and CDR2 SYGVKD. CDR3 length: 14 residues. The ends were cut back, 8 bases at V and 0 bases at J, with 10 bases in the middle. CDR3 bases: TGTGCCATCCTCGACAGGCCGAACACCGGGGAGCTGTTTTTT. Protein product: CAILDRPNTGELFF.

The chain uses TRBV20-1 and TRBJ1-2, with 7 bases fitting TRBD1. This CDR3 has 13 amino acids. Losses at the gene ends were 3 bases for V and 5 bases for J; bases not matched to a gene: 6. From germline, CDR1 is DFQATT and CDR2 SNEGSKA (reference sequence). This chain's CDR3 is CSARGTGVYGYTF. CDR3 in DNA: TGCAGTGCTAGGGGAACAGGGGTGTATGGCTACACCTTC.

This sequence joins TRBV27 and TRBJ2-7; D is perhaps TRBD1 (5 bases). Germline values: CDR1 MNHEY, CDR2 SMNVEV (reference sequence). This CDR3 is built from 14 residues. V was trimmed by 5 bases and J by 1 base, leaving 12 bases between them. The CDR3 spells CASSPIDRSYEQYF. As DNA, the CDR3 is TGTGCCAGCAGTCCGATCGACAGATCCTACGAGCAGTACTTC.

This clonotype showed up many times. This chain uses TRBV10-2 with TRBJ2-3; TRBD2 aligns across 7 bases. CDR3 length: 15 residues. The V gene end was trimmed by 2 bases and the J gene end by 2 bases; junction bases not matched to a gene: 4. Germline V gene sequence: CDR1 WSHSY, CDR2 SAAADI. The CDR3 reads CASSETGGTTDTQYF. CDR3 nucleotides: TGCGCCAGCAGTGAGACGGGAGGCACCACAGATACGCAGTATTTT.

This clonotype was seen at least ten times. The chain has TRBV28 and TRBJ2-3; the D is unclear. The length of the CDR3 is 16 residues. Germline values: CDR1 MDHEN, CDR2 SYDVKM. V dropped 2 bases and J dropped 0 bases, with 12 bases sitting between them. CDR3 residues: CASSLGVQPSTDTQYF. DNA of the CDR3: TGTGCCAGCAGTTTAGGAGTTCAACCTAGCACAGATACGCAGTATTTT.

This clonotype has ten or more counts. J is TRBJ2-7 and V is TRBV10-2; no clear D gene. Germline values: CDR1 WSHSY, CDR2 SAAADI. This CDR3 has 11 amino acids. Between the trimmed V and J ends, which lost 10 bases and 4 bases, there was a span of 11 bases. The CDR3 DNA follows: TGCGCCACCCAACAGAGTTACGAGCAGTACGTC. This sequence encodes CATQQSYEQYV.

This clonotype has a handful of counts. The V call is TRBV20-1, the J call TRBJ1-2; tentatively, D is TRBD1 (6 bases). The CDR3 has 15 residues. V lost 1 base, J lost 3 bases, and 15 bases lay in between. The germline gives CDR1 DFQATT, CDR2 SNEGSKA (reference sequence). The CDR3 coding sequence is TGCAGTGCTAGAGCCGTACAGGGTCACGACTATGGCTACACCTTC. Amino acid sequence: CSARAVQGHDYGYTF.

V usage is TRBV27 and J usage is TRBJ2-3; 7 bases align to TRBD2. V shed 5 bases and J 7 bases; nucleotides not matched to a gene: 12. The germline V gene encodes CDR1 MNHEY and CDR2 SMNVEV (reference sequence). The CDR3 contains 15 residues. The CDR3 here is CASSMVRDGGYTQYF. The CDR3 bases are TGTGCCAGCAGTATGGTTCGAGACGGGGGGTATACGCAGTATTTT.

The rearrangement joins TRBV20-1 to TRBJ1-1, with a tentative D call TRBD1 (5 bases). The germline gives CDR1 DFQATT, CDR2 SNEGSKA (reference sequence). This CDR3 is built from 12 residues. Trimming took off 5 bases at V and 7 bases at J, with 14 bases between the two ends. The CDR3 DNA follows: TGCAGTGCTTCCCCCCGGGGCCATGAAGCTTTCTTT. This encodes CSASPRGHEAFF.

This clonotype was recorded at least ten times. The chain employs TRBV3-1 and TRBJ1-5, with 7 nucleotides matching TRBD1. This CDR3 region has 14 residues. The J segment lost 4 bases and the V segment lost 3 bases, leaving 3 bases of the junction unmatched. Germline CDR1 and CDR2: LGHDT and YNNKEL (reference sequence). CDR3 loop: CASSHQQGNQPQHF. DNA for the CDR3: TGTGCCAGCAGCCATCAACAGGGGAATCAGCCCCAGCATTTT.

This clonotype appeared many times. V gene TRBV12-3 or TRBV12-4 combines with J gene TRBJ2-3; D ambiguous. V was cut by 5 bases and J by 1 base, with 16 bases left in between. The CDR3 sequence is 16 residues long. CDR3 nucleotide sequence: TGTGCCAGCAGTCCCGCAATTTCGCACCGCACAGATACGCAGTATTTT. Amino acid sequence: CASSPAISHRTDTQYF.

This clonotype was seen repeatedly, ten times or more. CDR3 nucleotide sequence: TGTGCCAGCAGTCCAGTTTCAGTCGAGACCCAGTACTTC. Translating it yields CASSPVSVETQYF. The gene calls are TRBV28 and TRBJ2-5; D is unclear. Trimming cost V 5 bases and J 5 bases, with 12 bases left between them. The germline V gene encodes CDR1 MDHEN and CDR2 SYDVKM. There are 13 residues in the CDR3.

This clonotype was counted between two and nine times. J is TRBJ2-3 and V is TRBV13, with D uncertain. Trimming removed 5 bases from V and 1 base from J, with 10 bases in between. In germline, CDR1 is PRHDT, CDR2 FYEKMQ (reference sequence). This CDR3 is built from 14 residues. The CDR3 nucleotides are TGTGCCAGCAGCAACTCTCCACGCACAGATACGCAGTATTTT. Encoded protein: CASSNSPRTDTQYF.

At least ten counts were recorded for this clonotype. V and J are TRBV2 and TRBJ2-7, with D perhaps matching TRBD2 (5 bases). The CDR3 runs 15 residues. Deletions cut 6 bases from V and 2 bases from J, with 17 bases between. Germline loops: CDR1 SNHLY, CDR2 FYNNEI. The CDR3 protein is CASRAYGISTYEQYF. CDR3 in DNA: TGTGCCAGCAGGGCTTACGGGATCTCAACCTACGAGCAGTACTTC.

This clonotype was seen many times. This chain uses TRBV5-6 with TRBJ2-3, with D unresolved. CDR1 and CDR2 from the germline V gene are SGHDT and YYEEEE. The CDR3 consists of 12 residues. Deletions cut 4 bases from V and 4 bases from J, with 7 bases between. The CDR3 region is CASSRSPDTQYF. CDR3 in DNA: TGTGCCAGCAGCCGCAGCCCAGATACGCAGTATTTT.

This clonotype was observed at least ten times. The genes are TRBV12-3 or TRBV12-4 and TRBJ1-5; D ambiguous. Trimming removed 7 bases at V and 0 bases at J, with 10 bases between. This CDR3 is built from 14 residues. CDR3 protein: CASNRANSNQPQHF. The CDR3 nucleotides are TGTGCCAGCAACCGGGCGAATAGCAATCAGCCCCAGCATTTT.

This clonotype came up a few times. The rearrangement joins TRBV29-1 to TRBJ1-2; 10 positions agree with TRBD1. The V gene end was trimmed by 4 bases and the J gene end by 6 bases; junction bases not matched to a gene: 2. The CDR3 is made up of 12 amino acids. Germline V CDR1 and CDR2: SQVTM, ANQGSEA. DNA for the CDR3: TGCAGCGTTGTGGGACAGGGGAATGGCTACACCTTC. This translates into CSVVGQGNGYTF.